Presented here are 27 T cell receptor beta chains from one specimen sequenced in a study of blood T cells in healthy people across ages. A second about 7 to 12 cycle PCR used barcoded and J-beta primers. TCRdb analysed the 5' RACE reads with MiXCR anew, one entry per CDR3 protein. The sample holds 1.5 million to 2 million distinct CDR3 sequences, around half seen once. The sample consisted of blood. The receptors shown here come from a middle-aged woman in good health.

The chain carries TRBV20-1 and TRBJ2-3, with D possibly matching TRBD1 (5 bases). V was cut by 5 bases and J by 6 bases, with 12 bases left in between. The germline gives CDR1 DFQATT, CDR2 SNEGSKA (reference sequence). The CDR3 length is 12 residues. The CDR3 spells CSASGFEDTQYF. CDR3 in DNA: TGCAGTGCTTCAGGGTTCGAGGATACGCAGTATTTT.

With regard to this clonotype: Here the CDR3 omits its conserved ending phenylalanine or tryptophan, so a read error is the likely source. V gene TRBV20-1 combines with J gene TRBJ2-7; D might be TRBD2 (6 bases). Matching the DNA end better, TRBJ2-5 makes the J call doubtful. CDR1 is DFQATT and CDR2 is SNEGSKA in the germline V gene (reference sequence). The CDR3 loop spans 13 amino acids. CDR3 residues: CSAPFAGKETQYC. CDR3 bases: TGCAGTGCCCCATTTGCGGGGAAGGAGACCCAGTACTGC.

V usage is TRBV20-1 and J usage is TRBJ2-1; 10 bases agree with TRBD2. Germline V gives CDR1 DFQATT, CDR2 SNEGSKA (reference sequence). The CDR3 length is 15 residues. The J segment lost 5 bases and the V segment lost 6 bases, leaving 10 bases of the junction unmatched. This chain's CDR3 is CSATNSGGTNNEQFF. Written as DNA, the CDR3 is TGCAGTGCCACTAATAGCGGGGGGACCAACAATGAGCAGTTCTTC.

The CDR3 DNA follows: TGCAGTGCTAGCGGACAGAACCCCTACGAGCAGTACTTC. Amino acids: CSASGQNPYEQYF. The chain uses TRBV20-1 and TRBJ2-7, with D possibly matching TRBD1 (6 bases). V lost 3 bases, J lost 2 bases, and 11 bases lay in between. Germline-derived CDR1 and CDR2 are DFQATT and SNEGSKA (reference sequence). CDR3 length: 13 residues.

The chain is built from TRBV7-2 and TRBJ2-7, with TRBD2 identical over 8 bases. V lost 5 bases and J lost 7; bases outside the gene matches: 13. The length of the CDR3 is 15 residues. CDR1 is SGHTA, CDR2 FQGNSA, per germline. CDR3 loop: CASSPAASGSLEQYF. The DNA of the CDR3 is TGTGCCAGCAGCCCGGCGGCTAGCGGGTCTTTAGAGCAGTACTTC.

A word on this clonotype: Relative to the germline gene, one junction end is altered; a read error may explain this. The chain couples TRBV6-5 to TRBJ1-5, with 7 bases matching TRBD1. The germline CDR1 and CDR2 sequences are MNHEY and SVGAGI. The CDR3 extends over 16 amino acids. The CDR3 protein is CASGYSRTGGNQPQHF. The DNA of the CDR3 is TGTGCCAGCGGTTATTCCAGGACAGGCGGGAATCAGCCCCAGCATTTT.

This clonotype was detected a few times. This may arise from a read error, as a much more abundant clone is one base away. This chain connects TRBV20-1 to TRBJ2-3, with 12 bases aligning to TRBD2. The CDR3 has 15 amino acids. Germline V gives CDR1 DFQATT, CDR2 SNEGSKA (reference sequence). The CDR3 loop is CSAHTSGGRTGTQYF. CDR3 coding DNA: TGCAGTGCGCACACTAGCGGGGGGCGCACAGGTACGCAGTATTTT.

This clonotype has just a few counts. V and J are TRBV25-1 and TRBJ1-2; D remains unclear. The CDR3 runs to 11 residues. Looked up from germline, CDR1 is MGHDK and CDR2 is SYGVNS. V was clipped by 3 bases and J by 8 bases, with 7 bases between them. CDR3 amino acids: CASSDPGGYTF. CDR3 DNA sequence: TGTGCCAGCAGTGATCCGGGGGGCTACACCTTC.

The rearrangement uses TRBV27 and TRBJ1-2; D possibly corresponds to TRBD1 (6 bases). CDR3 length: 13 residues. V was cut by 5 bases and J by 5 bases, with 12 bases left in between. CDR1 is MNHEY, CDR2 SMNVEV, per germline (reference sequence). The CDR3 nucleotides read TGTGCCAGCAGTGAGGAGGGGGTTTATGGCTACACCTTC. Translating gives CASSEEGVYGYTF.

DNA for the CDR3: TGTGCCAGCAGTTTATCGACAGGGGGCTCCTACAATGAGCAGTTCTTC. Encoded protein: CASSLSTGGSYNEQFF. The rearrangement uses TRBV27 and TRBJ2-1, with 9 positions matching TRBD1. CDR3 length equals 16 residues. Germline-derived CDR1 and CDR2 are MNHEY and SMNVEV (reference sequence). Trimming took 0 bases from V and 0 from J; bases not matched to a gene: 0.

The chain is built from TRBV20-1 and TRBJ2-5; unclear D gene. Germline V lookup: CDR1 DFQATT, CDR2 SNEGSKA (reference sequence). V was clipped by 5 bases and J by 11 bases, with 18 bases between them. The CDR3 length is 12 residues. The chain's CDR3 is CSAPVSYNEQYF. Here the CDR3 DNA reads TGCAGTGCTCCGGTCAGTTACAATGAGCAGTACTTC.

The DNA of the CDR3 is TGCAGCGTTGCGGGGGGACCTAATGAAAAACTGTTTTTT. This codes for CSVAGGPNEKLFF. The chain combines TRBV29-1 with TRBJ1-4; D is perhaps TRBD1 (5 bases). V dropped 4 bases and J dropped 3 bases, with 9 bases sitting between them. Germline-derived CDR1 and CDR2 are SQVTM and ANQGSEA. The CDR3 runs 13 residues.

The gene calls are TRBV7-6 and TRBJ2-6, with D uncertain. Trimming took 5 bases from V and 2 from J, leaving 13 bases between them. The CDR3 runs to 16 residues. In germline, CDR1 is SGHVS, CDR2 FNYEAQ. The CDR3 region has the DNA TGTGCCAGCAGCCGTCTAATGGGTACTGGGGCCAACGTCCTGACTTTC. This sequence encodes CASSRLMGTGANVLTF.

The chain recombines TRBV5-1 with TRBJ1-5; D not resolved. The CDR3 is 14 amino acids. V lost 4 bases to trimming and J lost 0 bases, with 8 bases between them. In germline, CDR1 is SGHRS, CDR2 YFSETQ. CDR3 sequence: CASSPSHSNQPQHF. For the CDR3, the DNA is TGCGCCAGCAGCCCCAGTCATAGCAATCAGCCCCAGCATTTT.

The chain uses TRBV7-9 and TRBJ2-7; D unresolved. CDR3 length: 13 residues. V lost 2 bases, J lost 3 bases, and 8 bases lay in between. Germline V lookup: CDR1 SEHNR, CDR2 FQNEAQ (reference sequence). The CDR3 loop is CASSLNVVYEQYF. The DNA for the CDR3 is TGTGCCAGCAGCTTAAACGTCGTCTACGAGCAGTACTTC.

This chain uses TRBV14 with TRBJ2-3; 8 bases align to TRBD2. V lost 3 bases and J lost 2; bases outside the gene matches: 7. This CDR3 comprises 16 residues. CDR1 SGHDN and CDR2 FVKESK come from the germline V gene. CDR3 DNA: TGTGCCAGCAGCCATGACGCGGGGGGCTACACAGATACGCAGTATTTT. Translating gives CASSHDAGGYTDTQYF.

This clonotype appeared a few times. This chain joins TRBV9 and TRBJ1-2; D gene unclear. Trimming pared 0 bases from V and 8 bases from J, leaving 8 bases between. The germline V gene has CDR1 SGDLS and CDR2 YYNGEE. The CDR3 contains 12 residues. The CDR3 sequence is CASSVASSGYTF. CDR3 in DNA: TGTGCCAGCAGCGTAGCTTCCTCGGGCTACACCTTC.

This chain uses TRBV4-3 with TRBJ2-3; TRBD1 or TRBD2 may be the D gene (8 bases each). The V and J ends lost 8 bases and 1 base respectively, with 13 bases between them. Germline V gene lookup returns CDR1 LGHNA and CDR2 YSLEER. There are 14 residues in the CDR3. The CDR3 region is CASREGQGTDTQYF. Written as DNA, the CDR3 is TGCGCCAGCCGGGAGGGACAGGGCACAGATACGCAGTATTTT.

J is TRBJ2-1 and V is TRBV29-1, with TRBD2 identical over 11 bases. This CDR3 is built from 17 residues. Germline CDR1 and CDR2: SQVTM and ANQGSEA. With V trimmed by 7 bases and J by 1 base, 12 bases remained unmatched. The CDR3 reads CSAELAGAAMSYNEQFF. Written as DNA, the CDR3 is TGCAGCGCCGAACTAGCGGGGGCCGCTATGTCCTACAATGAGCAGTTCTTC.

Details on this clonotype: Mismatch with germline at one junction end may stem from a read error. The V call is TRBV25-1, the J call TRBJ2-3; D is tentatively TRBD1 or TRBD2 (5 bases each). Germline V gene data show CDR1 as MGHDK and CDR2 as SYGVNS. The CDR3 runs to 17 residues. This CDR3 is CAGSDGLAGASTDTQYF. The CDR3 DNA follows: TGTGCCGGCAGTGATGGGCTTGCCGGGGCTAGCACAGATACGCAGTATTTT.

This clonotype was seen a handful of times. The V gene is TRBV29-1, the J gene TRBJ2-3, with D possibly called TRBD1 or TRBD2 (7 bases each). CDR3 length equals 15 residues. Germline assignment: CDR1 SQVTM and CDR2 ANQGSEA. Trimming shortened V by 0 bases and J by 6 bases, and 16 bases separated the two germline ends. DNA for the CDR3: TGCAGCGTTGAAGATCGGGCAGGGGGGGCTGATACGCAGTATTTT. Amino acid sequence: CSVEDRAGGADTQYF.

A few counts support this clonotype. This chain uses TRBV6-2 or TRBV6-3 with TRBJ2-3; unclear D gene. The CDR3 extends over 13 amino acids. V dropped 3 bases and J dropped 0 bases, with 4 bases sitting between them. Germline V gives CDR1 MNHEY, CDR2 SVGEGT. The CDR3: CASSYYSTDTQYF. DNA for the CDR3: TGTGCCAGCAGTTATTATAGCACAGATACGCAGTATTTT.

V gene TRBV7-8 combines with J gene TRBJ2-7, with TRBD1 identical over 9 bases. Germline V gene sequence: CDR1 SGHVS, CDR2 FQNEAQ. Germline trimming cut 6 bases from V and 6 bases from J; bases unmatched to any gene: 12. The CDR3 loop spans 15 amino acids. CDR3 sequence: CASSKRWDRVPEQYF. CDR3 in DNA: TGTGCCAGCAGTAAGAGATGGGACAGGGTCCCCGAGCAGTACTTC.

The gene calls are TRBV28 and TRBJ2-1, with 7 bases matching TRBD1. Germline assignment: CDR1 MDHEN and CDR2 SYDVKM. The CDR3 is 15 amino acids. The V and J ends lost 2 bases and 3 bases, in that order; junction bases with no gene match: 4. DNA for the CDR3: TGTGCCAGCAGTTTAGGACAGGTAGACTACAATGAGCAGTTCTTC. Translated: CASSLGQVDYNEQFF.

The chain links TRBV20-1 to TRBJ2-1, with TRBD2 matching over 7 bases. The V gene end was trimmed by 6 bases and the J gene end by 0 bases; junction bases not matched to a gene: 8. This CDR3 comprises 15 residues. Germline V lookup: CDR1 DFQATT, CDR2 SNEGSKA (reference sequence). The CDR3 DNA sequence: TGCAGTGCGGGAGGGCCCTCGAGCTCCTACAATGAGCAGTTCTTC. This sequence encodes CSAGGPSSSYNEQFF.

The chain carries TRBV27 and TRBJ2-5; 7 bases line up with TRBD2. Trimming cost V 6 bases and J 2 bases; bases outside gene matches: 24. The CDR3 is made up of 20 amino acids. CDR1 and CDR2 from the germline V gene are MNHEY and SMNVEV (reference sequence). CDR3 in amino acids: CASRAWGGASYVSDQETQYF. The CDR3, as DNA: TGTGCCAGCAGAGCGTGGGGGGGAGCGAGCTATGTGTCCGATCAAGAGACCCAGTACTTC.

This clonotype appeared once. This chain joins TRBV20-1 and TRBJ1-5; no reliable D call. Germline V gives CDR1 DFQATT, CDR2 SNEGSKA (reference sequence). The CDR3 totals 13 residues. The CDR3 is CSSNRGNHQPQHF. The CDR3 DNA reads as TGCAGCTCTAATCGGGGTAATCATCAGCCCCAGCATTTT.